This TCR beta chain was observed in a study of radiation and T cells in renal cell carcinoma. Profiled with immunoSEQ multiplex PCR; TCRdb holds only in-frame clones, not every one. Among 50,000 to 70,000 clones listed, approximately 80% were seen once. CDR1 is MNHNS and CDR2 is SASEGT in the germline V gene. The CDR3 length is 16 residues. Germline trimming cut 2 bases from V and 5 bases from J; bases unmatched to any gene: 6. The time point here: blood 4 weeks post-SBRT, at nephrectomy. Documented treatment: 15 Gy SBRT to primary tumor, nephrectomy 4 weeks later. The source is a man aged 55 to 70 with renal cell carcinoma. The rearrangement uses TRBV6-1 and TRBJ2-5, with 12 nucleotides matching TRBD1. The sequencing used blood, collected from a patient whose treatment included radiotherapy and nephrectomy. The CDR3 bases are TGTGCCAGCAGTGAATGGGGACAGGGGGCTGGGGAGACCCAGTACTTC. Translation: CASSEWGQGAGETQYF.